These 3 T cell receptor beta chains were all obtained from the same sample, sequenced in a study of blood T cells in healthy people across ages. Primed by a sample-barcoded 5' primer and a J-beta primer mix, a second PCR proceeded for about 6 to 11 cycles. TCRdb passed the 5' RACE reads through MiXCR, listing each CDR3 protein once. Among 700,000 to 800,000 distinct CDR3 sequences listed, about 42% were seen once. What was sequenced was blood. The receptors come from a woman aged 55 to 70 in good health.

In regard to this clonotype: Given a much more abundant clone one base away, this may be a read error. The chain joins TRBV12-3 or TRBV12-4 to TRBJ1-2, with D unclear. This CDR3 spans 15 amino acids. This chain's CDR3 is CTSSPDPAGSYGYTF. The CDR3 nucleotides read TGTACCAGCAGCCCCGACCCAGCGGGATCATATGGCTACACCTTC.

This clonotype has more than one count but fewer than ten. The gene calls are TRBV4-1 and TRBJ1-1; a weak D match, TRBD1 (6 bases). Germline CDR1 is MGHRA and CDR2 is YSYEKL. The CDR3 has 18 amino acids. Trimming removed 2 bases from V and 2 bases from J, with 21 bases in between. CDR3 sequence reads: CASSQPNPFGQINTEAFF. The CDR3 DNA reads as TGCGCCAGCAGCCAACCGAACCCCTTTGGACAGATAAACACTGAAGCTTTCTTT.

This clonotype was found many times. V gene TRBV29-1 combines with J gene TRBJ2-7; 8 bases map to TRBD1. Germline loops: CDR1 SQVTM, CDR2 ANQGSEA. Germline trimming cut 1 base from V and 0 bases from J; bases unmatched to any gene: 5. CDR3 size: 15 residues. As DNA, the CDR3 is TGCAGCGTTGAAGGGGACAGGAGGAGCTCCTACGAGCAGTACTTC. Its protein is CSVEGDRRSSYEQYF.